Sequencing of this T cell receptor beta chain was carried out in a study of spatial heterogeneity in lung cancer. Looking at the study overall: Beta-chain sequences consistently outnumbered alpha-chain sequences in detection. In the raw reads, each unique TCR and UMI combination was present more than ten times on average.

The V end lost 3 bases, the J end lost 3 bases, and 9 bases lay between the germline ends. In germline, CDR1 is LNHDA, CDR2 SQIVND (reference sequence). The CDR3 runs to 14 residues. Time point described: sample taken at primary tumor resection. The input material, whole RNA from tumor, nontumor lung or frozen PBMC, was sequenced unsorted. This clonotype was recorded at least ten times. What it binds is not known. Individually, TCR cDNA molecules were each labelled with a unique molecular identifier. TCRdb fed the 5' RACE reads into MiXCR, producing one record per CDR3 protein. The top ten clones hold about a third of a sample with 20,000 to 25,000 distinct CDR3 sequences, about 5% of them seen once. Overall study results and limits: Ubiquitous expanded tumor TCRs appeared in blood more at resection than follow-up.

The source of this sequence is a male donor with early-stage non-small cell lung cancer. The starting material was PBMCs, obtained at surgery. V is TRBV19 and J is TRBJ1-5; no reliable D call. The CDR3 DNA reads TGTGCCAGTAGTATCCGGTCAGACAATCAGCCCCAGCATTTT. Its translation is CASSIRSDNQPQHF.